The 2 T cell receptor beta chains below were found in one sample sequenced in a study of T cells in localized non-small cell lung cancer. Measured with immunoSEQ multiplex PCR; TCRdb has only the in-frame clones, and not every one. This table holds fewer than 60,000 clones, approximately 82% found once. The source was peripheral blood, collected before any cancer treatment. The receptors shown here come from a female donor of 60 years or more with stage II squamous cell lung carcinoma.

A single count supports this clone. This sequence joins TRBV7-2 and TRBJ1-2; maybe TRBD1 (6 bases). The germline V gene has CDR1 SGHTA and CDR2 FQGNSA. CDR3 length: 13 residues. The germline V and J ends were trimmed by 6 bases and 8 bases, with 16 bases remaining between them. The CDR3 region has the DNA TGTGCCAGCAGGGAACAGGGTTCTGGGGGCTACACCTTC. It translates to CASREQGSGGYTF.

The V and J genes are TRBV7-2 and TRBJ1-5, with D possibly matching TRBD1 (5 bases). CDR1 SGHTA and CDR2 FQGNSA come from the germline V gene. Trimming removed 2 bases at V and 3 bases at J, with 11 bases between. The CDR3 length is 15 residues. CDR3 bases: TGTGCCAGCAGCTTATCGGCAGGGAACAATCAGCCCCAGCATTTT. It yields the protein CASSLSAGNNQPQHF.